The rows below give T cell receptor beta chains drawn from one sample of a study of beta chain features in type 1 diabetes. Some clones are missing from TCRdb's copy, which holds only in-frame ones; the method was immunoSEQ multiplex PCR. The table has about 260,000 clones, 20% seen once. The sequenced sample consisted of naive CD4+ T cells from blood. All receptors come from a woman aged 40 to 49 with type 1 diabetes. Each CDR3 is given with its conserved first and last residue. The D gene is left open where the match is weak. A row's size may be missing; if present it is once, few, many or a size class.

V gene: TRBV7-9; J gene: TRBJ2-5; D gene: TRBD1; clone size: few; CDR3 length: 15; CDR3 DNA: TGTGCCAGCAGGCTCACAGGGGGCTGGGGAGAGACCCAGTACTTC; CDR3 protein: CASRLTGGWGETQYF
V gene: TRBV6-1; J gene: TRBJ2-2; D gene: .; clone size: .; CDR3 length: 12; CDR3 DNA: TGTGCCAGCAGACAGGTCGGCGGGGAGCTGTTTTTT; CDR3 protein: CASRQVGGELFF
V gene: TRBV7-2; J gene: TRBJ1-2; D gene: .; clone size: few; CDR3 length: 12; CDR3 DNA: TGTGCCAGCAGCTTAGCCGGGGAGGGCTACACCTTC; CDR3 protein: CASSLAGEGYTF
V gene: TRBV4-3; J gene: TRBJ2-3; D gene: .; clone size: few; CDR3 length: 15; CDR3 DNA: TGCGCCAGCAGCCAAGATCAGCGGAAGACGGATACGCAGTATTTT; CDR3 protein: CASSQDQRKTDTQYF
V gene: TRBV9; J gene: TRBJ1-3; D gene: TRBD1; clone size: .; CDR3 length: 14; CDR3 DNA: TGTGCCAGCAGCCAGGGGGGAGCCCGAAACACCATATATTTT; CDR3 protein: CASSQGGARNTIYF
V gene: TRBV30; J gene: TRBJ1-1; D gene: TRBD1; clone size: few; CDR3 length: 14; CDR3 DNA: TGTGCCTCCACCTACAGGGGGATATTCTCGGAAGCTTTCTTT; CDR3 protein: CASTYRGIFSEAFF
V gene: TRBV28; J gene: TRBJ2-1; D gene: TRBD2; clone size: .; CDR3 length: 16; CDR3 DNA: TGTGCCAGCAGTTCCCCAAGCGGGAGGGCCTACAATGAGCAGTTCTTC; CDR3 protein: CASSSPSGRAYNEQFF
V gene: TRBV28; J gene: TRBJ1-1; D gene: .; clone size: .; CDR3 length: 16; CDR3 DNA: TGTGCCAGCACAAGAGGCAGTGTAACAATGAACACTGAAGCTTTCTTT; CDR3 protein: CASTRGSVTMNTEAFF
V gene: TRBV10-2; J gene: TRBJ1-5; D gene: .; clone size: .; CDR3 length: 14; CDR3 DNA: TGCGCCAGCAGTGAGTCCCATAGCAATCAGCCCCAGCATTTT; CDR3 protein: CASSESHSNQPQHF
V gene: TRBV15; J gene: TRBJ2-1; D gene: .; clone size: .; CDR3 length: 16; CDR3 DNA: TGTGCCACCAGCAGACTCACCGGGCCGGGGGACAATGAGCAGTTCTTC; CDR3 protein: CATSRLTGPGDNEQFF
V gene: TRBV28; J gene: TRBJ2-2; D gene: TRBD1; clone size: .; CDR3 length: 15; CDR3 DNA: TGTGCCAGCAGTCTGGGGACAGGGAACACCGGGGAGCTGTTTTTT; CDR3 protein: CASSLGTGNTGELFF
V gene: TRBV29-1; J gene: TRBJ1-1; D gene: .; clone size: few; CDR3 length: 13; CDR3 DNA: TGCAGCTCCTCCCCCAGGCTGAACACTGAAGCTTTCTTT; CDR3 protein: CSSSPRLNTEAFF
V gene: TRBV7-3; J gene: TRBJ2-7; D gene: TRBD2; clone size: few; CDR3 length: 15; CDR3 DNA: TGTGCCAGCAGCTTGCGGGGGGGCGAAGCCTACGAGCAGTACTTC; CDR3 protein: CASSLRGGEAYEQYF
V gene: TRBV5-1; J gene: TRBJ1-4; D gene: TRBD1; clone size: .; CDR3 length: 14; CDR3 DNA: TGCGCCAGCAGCTTGGGGACAGGGAATGAAAAACTGTTTTTT; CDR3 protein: CASSLGTGNEKLFF
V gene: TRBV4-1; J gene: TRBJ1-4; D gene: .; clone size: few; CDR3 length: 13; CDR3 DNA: TGCGCCAGCAGCCAGCGGGCGGGTGAAAAACTGTTTTTT; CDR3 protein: CASSQRAGEKLFF
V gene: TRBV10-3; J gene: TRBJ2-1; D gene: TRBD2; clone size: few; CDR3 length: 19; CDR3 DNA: TGTGCCATCAGTGAGGAAGGGACATCAAGCGGGAGGGCTTACAATGAGCAGTTCTTC; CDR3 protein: CAISEEGTSSGRAYNEQFF
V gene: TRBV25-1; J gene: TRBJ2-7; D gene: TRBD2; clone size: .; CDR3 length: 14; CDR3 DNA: TGTGCCAGCAGTGTTACTAGCGGCGACTACGAGCAGTACTTC; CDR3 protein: CASSVTSGDYEQYF
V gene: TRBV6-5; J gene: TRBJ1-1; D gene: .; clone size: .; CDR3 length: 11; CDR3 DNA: TGTGCCAGCAGAGGGGAGGCTGAAGCTTTCTTT; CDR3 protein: CASRGEAEAFF
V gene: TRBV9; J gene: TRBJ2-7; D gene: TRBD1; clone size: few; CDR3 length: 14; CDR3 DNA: TGTGCCAGCAGCACGACAGGGCTGGGGTACGAGCAGTACTTC; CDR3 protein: CASSTTGLGYEQYF
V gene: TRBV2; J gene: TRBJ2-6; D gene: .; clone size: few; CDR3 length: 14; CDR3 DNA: TGTGCCAGCAGTTACAACTCTGGGGCCAACGTCCTGACTTTC; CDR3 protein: CASSYNSGANVLTF
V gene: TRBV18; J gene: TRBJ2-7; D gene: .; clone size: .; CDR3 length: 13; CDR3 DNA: TGTGCCAGCTCACCGGGCAGCACCTACGAGCAGTACTTC; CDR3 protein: CASSPGSTYEQYF
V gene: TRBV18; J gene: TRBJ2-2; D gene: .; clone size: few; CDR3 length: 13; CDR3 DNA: TGTGCCAGCTCACAGGGAGGTTCCGGGGAGCTGTTTTTT; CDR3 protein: CASSQGGSGELFF
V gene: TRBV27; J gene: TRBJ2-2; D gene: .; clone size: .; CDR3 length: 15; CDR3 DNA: TGTGCCAGCAGGTTAGCCGGGGAGAACACCGGGGAGCTGTTTTTT; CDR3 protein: CASRLAGENTGELFF
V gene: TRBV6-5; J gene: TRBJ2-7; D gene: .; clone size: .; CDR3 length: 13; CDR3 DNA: TGTGCCAGCAGTTATGCCAGGGACTACGAGCAGTACTTC; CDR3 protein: CASSYARDYEQYF
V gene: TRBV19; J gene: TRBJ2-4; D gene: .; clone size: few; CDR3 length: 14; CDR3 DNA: TGTGCCAGTAGTATCCCAGGGGCCAAAAACATTCAGTACTTC; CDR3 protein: CASSIPGAKNIQYF
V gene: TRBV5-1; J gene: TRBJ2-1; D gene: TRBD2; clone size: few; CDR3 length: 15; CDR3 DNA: TGCGCCAGCAGCTTGGTAGCGGGAGTACTCAATGAGCAGTTCTTC; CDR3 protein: CASSLVAGVLNEQFF
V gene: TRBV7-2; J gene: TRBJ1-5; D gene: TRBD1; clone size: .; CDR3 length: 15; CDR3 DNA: TGTGCCAGCAGTCCCATGGGACAGGCCCTTCGGCCCCAGCATTTT; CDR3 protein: CASSPMGQALRPQHF
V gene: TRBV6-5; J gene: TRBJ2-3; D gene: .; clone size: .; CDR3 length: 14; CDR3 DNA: TGTGCCAGCAGTTCAGGACAGACTACAGATACGCAGTATTTT; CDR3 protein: CASSSGQTTDTQYF
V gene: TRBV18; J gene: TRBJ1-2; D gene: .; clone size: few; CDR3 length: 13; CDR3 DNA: TGTGCCAGCTCACCCCCCGGGTCGGCTGGCTACACCTTC; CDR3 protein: CASSPPGSAGYTF
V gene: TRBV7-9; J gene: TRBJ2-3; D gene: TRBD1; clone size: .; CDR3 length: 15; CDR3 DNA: TGTGCCAGCACCCTGGGGGACAGGGCTCCAGATACGCAGTATTTT; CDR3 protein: CASTLGDRAPDTQYF
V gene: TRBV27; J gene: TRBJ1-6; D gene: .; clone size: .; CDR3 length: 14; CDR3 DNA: TGTGCCAGCAGTTTCACAGAGCCTGGGTCACCCCTCCACTTT; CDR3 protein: CASSFTEPGSPLHF
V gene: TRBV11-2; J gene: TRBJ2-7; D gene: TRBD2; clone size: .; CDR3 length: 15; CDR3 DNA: TGTGCCAGCAGCTTAGGGGCGGGAGTCACTGGCGAGCAGTACTTC; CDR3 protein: CASSLGAGVTGEQYF
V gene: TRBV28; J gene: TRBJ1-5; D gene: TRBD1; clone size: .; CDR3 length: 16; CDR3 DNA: TGTGCCAGCAGTTCCAACAGGGGCGGCAGCAATCAGCCCCAGCATTTT; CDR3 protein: CASSSNRGGSNQPQHF
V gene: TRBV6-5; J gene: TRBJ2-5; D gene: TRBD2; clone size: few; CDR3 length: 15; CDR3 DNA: TGTGCCAGCAGTACGGGAGTAGCGGGATCGGAGACCCAGTACTTC; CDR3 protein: CASSTGVAGSETQYF
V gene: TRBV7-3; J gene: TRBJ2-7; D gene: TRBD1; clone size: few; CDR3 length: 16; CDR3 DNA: TGTGCCAGCAGCGAGGGGGCTCAAGTAGATCCCTACGAGCAGTACTTC; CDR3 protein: CASSEGAQVDPYEQYF
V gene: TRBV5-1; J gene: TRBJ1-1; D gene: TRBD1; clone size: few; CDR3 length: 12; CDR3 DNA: TGCGCCAGCAGCCAGGACAGGGATGAAGCTTTCTTT; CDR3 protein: CASSQDRDEAFF
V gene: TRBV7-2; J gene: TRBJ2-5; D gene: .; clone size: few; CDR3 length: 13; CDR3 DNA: TGTGCCAGCAGCCCGGGGGGCCGAGAGACCCAGTACTTC; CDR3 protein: CASSPGGRETQYF
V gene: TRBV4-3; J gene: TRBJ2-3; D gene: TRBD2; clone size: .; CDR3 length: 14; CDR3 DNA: TGCGCCAGCAGCCAAGGACTAGCACAGGATACGCAGTATTTT; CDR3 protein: CASSQGLAQDTQYF
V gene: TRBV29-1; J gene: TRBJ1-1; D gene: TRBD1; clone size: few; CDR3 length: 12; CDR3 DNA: TGCAGCGGGGGACAGGTGAACACTGAAGCTTTCTTT; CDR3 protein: CSGGQVNTEAFF
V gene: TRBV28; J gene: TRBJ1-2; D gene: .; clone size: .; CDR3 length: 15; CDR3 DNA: TGTGCCAGCACCAGTCCCACAGGTGGTCGCTATGGCTACACCTTC; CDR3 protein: CASTSPTGGRYGYTF
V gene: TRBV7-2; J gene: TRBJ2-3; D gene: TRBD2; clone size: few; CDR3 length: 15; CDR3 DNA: TGTGCCAGCAGCTTGGGCCTAGCGGGAGCAGATACGCAGTATTTT; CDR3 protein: CASSLGLAGADTQYF
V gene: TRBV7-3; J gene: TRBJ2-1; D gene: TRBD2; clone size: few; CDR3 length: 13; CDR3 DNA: TGTGCCAGCAGCACTAGCGGGAGAAATGAGCAGTTCTTC; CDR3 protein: CASSTSGRNEQFF
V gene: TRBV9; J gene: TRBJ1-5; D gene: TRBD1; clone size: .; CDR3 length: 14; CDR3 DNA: TGTGCCAGCAGCGAAGGACAGGTCGGCCAGCCCCAGCATTTT; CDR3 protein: CASSEGQVGQPQHF
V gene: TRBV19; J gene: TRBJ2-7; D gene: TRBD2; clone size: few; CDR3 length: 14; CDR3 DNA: TGTGCCAGTAGTGCGACTAGCCGATCCTACGAGCAGTACTTC; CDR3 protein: CASSATSRSYEQYF
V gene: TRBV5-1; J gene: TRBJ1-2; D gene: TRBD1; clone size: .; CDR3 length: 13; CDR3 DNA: TGCGCCAGCAACCCTGGGACAGCCTATGGCTACACCTTC; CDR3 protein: CASNPGTAYGYTF
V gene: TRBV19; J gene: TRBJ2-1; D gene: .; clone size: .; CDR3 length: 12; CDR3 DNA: TGTGCCAGTAGTCGACTACACAATGAGCAGTTCTTC; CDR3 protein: CASSRLHNEQFF
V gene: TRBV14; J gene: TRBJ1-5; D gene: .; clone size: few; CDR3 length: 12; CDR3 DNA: TGTGCCAGCAGCCAAGACGCGGAGCCCCAGCATTTT; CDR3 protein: CASSQDAEPQHF
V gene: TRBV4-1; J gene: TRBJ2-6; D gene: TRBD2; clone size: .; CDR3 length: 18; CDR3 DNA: TGCGCCAGCAGCCAGGCGGGGGGACCCGACTCTGGGGCCAACGTCCTGACTTTC; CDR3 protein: CASSQAGGPDSGANVLTF